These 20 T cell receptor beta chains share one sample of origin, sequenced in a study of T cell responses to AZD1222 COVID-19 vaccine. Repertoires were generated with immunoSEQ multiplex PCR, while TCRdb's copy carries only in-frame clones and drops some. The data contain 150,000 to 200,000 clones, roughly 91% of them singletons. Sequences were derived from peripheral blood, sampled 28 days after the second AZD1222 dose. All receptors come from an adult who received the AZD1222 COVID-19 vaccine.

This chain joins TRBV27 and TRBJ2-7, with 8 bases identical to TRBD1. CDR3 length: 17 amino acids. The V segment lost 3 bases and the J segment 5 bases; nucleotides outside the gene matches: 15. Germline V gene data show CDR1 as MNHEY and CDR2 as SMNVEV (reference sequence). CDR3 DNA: TGTGCCAGCAGTTTTACAACCTCAGGGGGCGGGATCGACGAGCAGTACTTC. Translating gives CASSFTTSGGGIDEQYF.

This CDR3 reads CASTLPGTYGYTF. The DNA for the CDR3 is TGTGCCAGCACCCTCCCGGGGACTTATGGCTACACCTTC. The V call is TRBV28, the J call TRBJ1-2, with D possibly matching TRBD1 (5 bases). V lost 7 bases and J 5 bases, leaving 14 bases between the germline ends. The germline V gene has CDR1 MDHEN and CDR2 SYDVKM. CDR3 length: 13 amino acids.

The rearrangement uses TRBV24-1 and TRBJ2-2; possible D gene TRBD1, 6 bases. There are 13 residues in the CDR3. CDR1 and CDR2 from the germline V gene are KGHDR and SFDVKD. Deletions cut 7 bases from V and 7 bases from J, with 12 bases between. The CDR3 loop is CATSNRVIGELFF. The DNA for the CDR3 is TGTGCCACCAGCAACAGGGTCATCGGGGAGCTGTTTTTT.

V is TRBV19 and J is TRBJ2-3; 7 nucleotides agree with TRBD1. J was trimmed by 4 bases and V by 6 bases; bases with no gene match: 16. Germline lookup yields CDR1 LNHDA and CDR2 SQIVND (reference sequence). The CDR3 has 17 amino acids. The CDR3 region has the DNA TGTGCCAGTAGCCCTAGGCCCCGGGACAGAGTATCAGATACGCAGTATTTT. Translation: CASSPRPRDRVSDTQYF.

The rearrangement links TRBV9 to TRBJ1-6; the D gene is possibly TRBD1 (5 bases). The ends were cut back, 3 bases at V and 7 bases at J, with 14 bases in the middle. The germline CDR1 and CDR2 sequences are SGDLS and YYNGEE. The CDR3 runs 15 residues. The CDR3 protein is CASSGDGEVNSPLHF. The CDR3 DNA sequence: TGTGCCAGCAGCGGGGACGGTGAGGTGAATTCACCCCTCCACTTT.

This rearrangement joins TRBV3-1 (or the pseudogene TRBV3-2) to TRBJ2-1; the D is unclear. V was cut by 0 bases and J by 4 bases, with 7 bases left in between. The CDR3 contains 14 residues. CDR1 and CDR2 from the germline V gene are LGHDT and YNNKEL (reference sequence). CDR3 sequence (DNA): TGTGCCAGCAGCCAAGACAGATCTTACAATGAGCAGTTCTTC. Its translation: CASSQDRSYNEQFF.

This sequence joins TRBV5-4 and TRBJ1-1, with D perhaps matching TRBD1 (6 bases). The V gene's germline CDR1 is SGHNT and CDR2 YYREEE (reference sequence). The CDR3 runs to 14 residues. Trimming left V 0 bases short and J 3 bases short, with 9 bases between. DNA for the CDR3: TGTGCCAGCAGCTTGGGGGGGCGGGACACTGAAGCTTTCTTT. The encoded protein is CASSLGGRDTEAFF.

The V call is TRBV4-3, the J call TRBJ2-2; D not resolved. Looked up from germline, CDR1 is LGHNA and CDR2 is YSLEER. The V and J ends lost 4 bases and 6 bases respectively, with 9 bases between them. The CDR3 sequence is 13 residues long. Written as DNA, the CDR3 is TGCGCCAGCAGCCTCTCACTGGCCGGGGAGCTGTTTTTT. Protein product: CASSLSLAGELFF.

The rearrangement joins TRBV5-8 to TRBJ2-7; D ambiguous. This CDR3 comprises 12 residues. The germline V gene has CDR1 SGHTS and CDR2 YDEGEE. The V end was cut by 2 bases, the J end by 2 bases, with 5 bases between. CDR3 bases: TGTGCCAGCAGCTTTGAAGCCTACGAGCAGTACTTC. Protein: CASSFEAYEQYF.

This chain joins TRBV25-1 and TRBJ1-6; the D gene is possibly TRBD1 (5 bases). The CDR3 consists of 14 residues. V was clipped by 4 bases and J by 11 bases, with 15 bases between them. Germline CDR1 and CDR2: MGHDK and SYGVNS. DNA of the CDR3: TGTGCCAGCAGTGCCCTACGACAGTCAGCACCCCTCCACTTT. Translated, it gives CASSALRQSAPLHF.

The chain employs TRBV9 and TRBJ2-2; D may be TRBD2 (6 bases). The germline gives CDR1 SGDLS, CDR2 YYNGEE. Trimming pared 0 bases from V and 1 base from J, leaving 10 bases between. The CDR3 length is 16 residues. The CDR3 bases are TGTGCCAGCAGCGTAGATGCGGGAAGGAACACCGGGGAGCTGTTTTTT. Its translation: CASSVDAGRNTGELFF.

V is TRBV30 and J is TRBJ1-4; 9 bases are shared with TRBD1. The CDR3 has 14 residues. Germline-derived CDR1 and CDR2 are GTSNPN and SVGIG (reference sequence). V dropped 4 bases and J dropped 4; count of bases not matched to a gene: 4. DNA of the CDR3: TGTGCCTGGAATGGACAGGGGATTAATGAAAAACTGTTTTTT. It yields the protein CAWNGQGINEKLFF.

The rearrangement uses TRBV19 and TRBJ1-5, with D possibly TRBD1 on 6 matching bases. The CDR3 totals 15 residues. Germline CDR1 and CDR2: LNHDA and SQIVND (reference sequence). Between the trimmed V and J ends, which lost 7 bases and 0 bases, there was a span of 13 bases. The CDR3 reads CASIGGAYSNQPQHF. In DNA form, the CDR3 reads TGTGCCAGTATCGGGGGGGCTTATAGCAATCAGCCCCAGCATTTT.

DNA for the CDR3: TGTGCCTGGAGTAAAGGGAGTAATTCACCCCTCCACTTT. This codes for CAWSKGSNSPLHF. This chain connects TRBV30 to TRBJ1-6; no reliable D call. V was clipped by 2 bases and J by 6 bases, with 8 bases between them. CDR1 and CDR2 from the germline V gene are GTSNPN and SVGIG (reference sequence). This CDR3 is 13 amino acids long.

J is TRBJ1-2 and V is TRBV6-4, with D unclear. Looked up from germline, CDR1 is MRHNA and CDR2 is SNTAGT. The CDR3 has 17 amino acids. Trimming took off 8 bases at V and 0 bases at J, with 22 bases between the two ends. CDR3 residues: CASSNSPGGAANYGYTF. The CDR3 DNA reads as TGTGCCAGCTCCAACTCCCCCGGCGGCGCAGCTAACTATGGCTACACCTTC.

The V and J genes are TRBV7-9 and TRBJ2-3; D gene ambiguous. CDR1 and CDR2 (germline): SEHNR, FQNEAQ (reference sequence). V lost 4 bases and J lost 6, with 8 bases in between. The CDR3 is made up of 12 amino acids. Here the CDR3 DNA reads TGTGCCAGCAGCTCAACCGCTGATACGCAGTATTTT. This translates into CASSSTADTQYF. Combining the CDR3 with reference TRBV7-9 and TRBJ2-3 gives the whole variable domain DTGVSQNPRHKITKRGQNVTFRCDPISEHNRLYWYRQTLGQGPEFLTYFQNEAQLEKSRLLSDRFSAERPKGSFSTLEIQRTEQGDSAMYLCASSSTADTQYFGPGTRLTVL.

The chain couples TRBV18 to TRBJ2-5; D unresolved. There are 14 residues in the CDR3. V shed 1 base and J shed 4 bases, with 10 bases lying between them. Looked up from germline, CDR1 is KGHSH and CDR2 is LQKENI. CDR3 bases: TGTGCCAGCTCACCACTCGATGCGGCAGAGACCCAGTACTTC. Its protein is CASSPLDAAETQYF. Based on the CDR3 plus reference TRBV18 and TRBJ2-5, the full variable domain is NAGVMQNPRHLVRRRGQEARLRCSPMKGHSHVYWYRQLPEEGLKFMVYLQKENIIDESGMPKERFSAEFPKEGPSILRIQQVVRGDSAAYFCASSPLDAAETQYFGPGTRLLVL.

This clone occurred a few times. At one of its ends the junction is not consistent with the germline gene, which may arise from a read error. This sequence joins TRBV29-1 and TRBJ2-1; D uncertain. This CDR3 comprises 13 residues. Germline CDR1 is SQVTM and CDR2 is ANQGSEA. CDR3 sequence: CSVEGPAYNEQFF. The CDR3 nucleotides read TGCAGCGTTGAGGGTCCTGCCTATAATGAGCAGTTCTTC.

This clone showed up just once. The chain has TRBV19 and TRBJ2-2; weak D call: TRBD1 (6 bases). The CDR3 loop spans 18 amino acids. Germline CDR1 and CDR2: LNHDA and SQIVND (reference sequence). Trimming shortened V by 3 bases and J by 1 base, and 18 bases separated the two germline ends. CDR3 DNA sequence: TGTGCCAGTAGTATCGGTACAGGGACCTGGCTGAACACCGGGGAGCTGTTTTTT. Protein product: CASSIGTGTWLNTGELFF.

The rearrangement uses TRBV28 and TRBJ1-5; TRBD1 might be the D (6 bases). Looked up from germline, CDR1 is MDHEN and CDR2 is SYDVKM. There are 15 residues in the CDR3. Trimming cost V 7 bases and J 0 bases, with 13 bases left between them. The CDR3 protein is CASKAGAYSNQPQHF. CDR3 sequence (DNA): TGTGCCAGCAAGGCGGGGGCATATAGCAATCAGCCCCAGCATTTT.